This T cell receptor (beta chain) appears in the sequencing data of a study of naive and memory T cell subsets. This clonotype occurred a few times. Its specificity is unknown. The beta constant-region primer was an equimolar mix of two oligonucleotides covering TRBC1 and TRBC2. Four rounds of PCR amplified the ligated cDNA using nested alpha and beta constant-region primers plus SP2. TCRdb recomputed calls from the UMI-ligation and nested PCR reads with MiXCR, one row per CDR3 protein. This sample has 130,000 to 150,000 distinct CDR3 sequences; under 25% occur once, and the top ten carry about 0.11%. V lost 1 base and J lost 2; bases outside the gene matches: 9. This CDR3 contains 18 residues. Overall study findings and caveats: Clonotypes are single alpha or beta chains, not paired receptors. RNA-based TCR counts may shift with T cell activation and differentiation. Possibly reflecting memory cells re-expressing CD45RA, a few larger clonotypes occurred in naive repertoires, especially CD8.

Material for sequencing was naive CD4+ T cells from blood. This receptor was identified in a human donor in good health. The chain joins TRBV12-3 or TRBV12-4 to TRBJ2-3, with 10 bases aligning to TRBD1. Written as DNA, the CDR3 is TGTGCCAGCAGTTTAGGTTGGGGACAGGGGACGAACACAGATACGCAGTATTTT. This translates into CASSLGWGQGTNTDTQYF.